The clone carrying this T cell receptor (beta chain) appeared many times. These data belong to a study of neurological immune-mediated disorders. MiXCR, applied by TCRdb to the 5' RACE reads, yields one record per CDR3 protein. The sample yields about 70,000 distinct CDR3 sequences, roughly 3.1% seen once. Germline lookup yields CDR1 MDHEN and CDR2 SYDVKM. V lost 5 bases and J lost 6, with 16 bases in between. This CDR3 spans 14 amino acids. This chain joins TRBV28 and TRBJ1-2; unclear D gene. The material sequenced was PBMCs. This receptor was taken from a woman between 50 and 59 years old with multiple sclerosis. CDR3 DNA: TGTGCCAGCAGTAGGAGCGAGCCTATAGATGGCTACACCTTC. Its translation is CASSRSEPIDGYTF.